These T cell receptor beta chains were read from a single sample in a study of blood T cell repertoires in COVID-19. Measured with immunoSEQ multiplex PCR; TCRdb has only the in-frame clones, and not every one. The repertoire holds 190,000 or so clones, with roughly 89% as singletons. Sequenced sample: peripheral blood. Source of these receptors: a young woman who had recovered from COVID-19. Each CDR3 is given with its conserved first and last residue. The D gene is left open where the match is weak. The listing skips clone size in some rows; elsewhere it reads once, few, many or a size class.

>TRBV18|few|.|TRBJ2-1
CASSPPSIIRGSNEQFF
TGTGCCAGCTCACCACCCTCCATTATTCGGGGGTCCAATGAGCAGTTCTTC
>TRBV7-2|.|TRBD2|TRBJ2-6
CASSLLAGAGANVLTF
TGTGCCAGCAGCTTGCTAGCGGGGGCTGGGGCCAACGTCCTGACTTTC
>TRBV7-8|.|.|TRBJ2-7
CASSPAGYEQYF
TGTGCCAGCAGCCCGGCAGGCTACGAGCAGTACTTC
>TRBV11-3|.|.|TRBJ2-3
CASSNGQHDTQYF
TGTGCCAGCAGCAACGGACAGCACGATACGCAGTATTTT
>TRBV9|.|.|TRBJ2-3
CASSALASYSTDTQYF
TGTGCCAGCAGCGCGCTTGCTAGCTATAGCACAGATACGCAGTATTTT
>TRBV20-1|.|TRBD2|TRBJ2-4
CSASPSGLAKNIQYF
TGCAGTGCTAGTCCTAGCGGGTTAGCCAAAAACATTCAGTACTTC
>TRBV4-2|.|TRBD1|TRBJ1-5
CASSRGQGIDQPQHF
TGTGCCAGCAGCCGGGGACAGGGGATCGATCAGCCCCAGCATTTT
>TRBV2|few|.|TRBJ1-4
CASSEGSPTNEKLFF
TGTGCCAGCAGTGAGGGGAGTCCAACTAATGAAAAACTGTTTTTT
>TRBV19|once|TRBD2|TRBJ2-4
CASTPGLAGAPLAKNIQYF
TGTGCCAGTACCCCGGGACTAGCGGGGGCCCCATTAGCCAAAAACATTCAGTACTTC
>TRBV2|.|.|TRBJ2-5
CASNPGDLETQYF
TGTGCCAGCAATCCAGGGGATTTGGAGACCCAGTACTTC
>TRBV7-9|.|TRBD1|TRBJ2-5
CASSSRDRGRETQYF
TGTGCCAGCAGCTCCAGGGACAGGGGACGGGAGACCCAGTACTTC
>TRBV6-2/TRBV6-3|.|TRBD2|TRBJ2-3
CASSYSGTSGSRDTQYF
TGTGCCAGCAGTTATTCCGGGACTAGCGGGAGTAGGGATACGCAGTATTTT
>TRBV5-6|.|TRBD1|TRBJ1-2
CASSSPGDRPNGYTF
TGTGCCAGCAGCTCCCCCGGGGACAGGCCCAATGGCTACACCTTC
>TRBV30|.|.|TRBJ2-1
CAWSVRGGSEQFF
TGTGCCTGGAGTGTAAGGGGCGGCAGTGAGCAGTTCTTC
>TRBV11-2|.|.|TRBJ2-5
CASSRGIQETQYF
TGTGCCAGCAGCCGCGGAATCCAAGAGACCCAGTACTTC
>TRBV3-1/TRBV3-2|.|TRBD2|TRBJ2-3
CASSHATTSGADTQYF
TGTGCCAGCAGCCACGCTACGACTAGCGGGGCAGATACGCAGTATTTT
>TRBV6-2/TRBV6-3|many|TRBD1|TRBJ1-5
CASSYETGADSNQPQHF
TGTGCCAGCAGTTACGAAACAGGGGCTGATAGCAATCAGCCCCAGCATTTT
>TRBV5-5|.|TRBD1|TRBJ1-1
CASSLRTGSDEAFF
TGTGCCAGCAGCCTCCGGACAGGATCGGATGAAGCTTTCTTT
>TRBV24-1|.|TRBD1|TRBJ1-2
CATRNSTGVGGYTF
TGTGCCACCCGCAACTCGACAGGGGTCGGCGGCTACACCTTC
>TRBV7-2|.|.|TRBJ2-3
CASSLDGGDTQYF
TGTGCCAGCAGCTTAGACGGAGGAGATACGCAGTATTTT
>TRBV21-1|.|.|TRBJ2-3
CASSKESLARTDTDTQYF
TGTGCCAGCAGCAAAGAATCACTAGCGAGGACAGACACAGATACGCAGTATTTT
>TRBV20-1|.|TRBD2|TRBJ2-1
CSASSGRAGILWGFQDEQFF
TGCAGTGCTAGTAGCGGGAGGGCCGGTATACTATGGGGTTTTCAAGATGAGCAGTTCTTC
>TRBV19|once|.|TRBJ1-2
CASSMGLSYGYTF
TGTGCCAGTAGTATGGGACTGAGCTATGGCTACACCTTC
>TRBV5-1|.|.|TRBJ2-3
CASSLADRWGDTDTQYF
TGCGCCAGCAGCTTGGCCGACAGGTGGGGAGACACAGATACGCAGTATTTT
>TRBV4-3|.|TRBD1|TRBJ1-2
CASSQGGQGRYGYTF
TGCGCCAGCAGCCAAGGAGGACAGGGGCGCTATGGCTACACCTTC
>TRBV7-8|few|.|TRBJ1-1
CASSWARQPEAFF
TGTGCCAGCAGCTGGGCACGACAGCCTGAAGCTTTCTTT
>TRBV7-2|once|TRBD2|TRBJ2-7
CASSSGTSGYEQYF
TGTGCCAGCAGCTCAGGGACTAGCGGGTACGAGCAGTACTTC
>TRBV2|.|.|TRBJ1-5
CASRGQGGQPQHF
TGTGCCAGCAGAGGGCAGGGAGGTCAGCCCCAGCATTTT
>TRBV13|.|.|TRBJ2-3
CASSPPGGLGTDTQYF
TGTGCCAGCAGCCCCCCAGGAGGTTTGGGCACAGATACGCAGTATTTT
>TRBV7-3|.|.|TRBJ2-3
CASSPYSGTQYF
TGTGCCAGCAGTCCCTATTCGGGTACGCAGTATTTT
>TRBV19|.|.|TRBJ1-3
CASSIRGNTIYF
TGTGCCAGTAGTATCCGGGGAAACACCATATATTTT
>TRBV5-1|.|.|TRBJ1-6
CASSPTGSPSPLHF
TGCGCCAGCAGCCCTACAGGGTCCCCTTCACCCCTCCACTTT
>TRBV5-5|.|TRBD1|TRBJ2-7
CASSLGPTGTGGYEQYF
TGTGCCAGCAGCTTGGGCCCGACGGGGACAGGGGGCTACGAGCAGTACTTC
>TRBV6-6|.|.|TRBJ2-1
CASSILTRGDNEQFF
TGTGCCAGCAGTATTCTGACCCGGGGTGACAATGAGCAGTTCTTC
>TRBV5-6|.|.|TRBJ2-3
CASSYRSVTGSTDTQYF
TGTGCCAGCAGCTACCGAAGTGTTACGGGTAGCACAGATACGCAGTATTTT
>TRBV18|.|.|TRBJ2-4
CASSSPRDYIQYF
TGTGCCAGCTCATCCCCCAGGGACTACATTCAGTACTTC
>TRBV7-2|.|TRBD1|TRBJ1-3
CASSPRDRIDTIYF
TGTGCCAGCAGCCCCCGGGACAGGATAGACACCATATATTTT
>TRBV5-1|.|TRBD1|TRBJ2-5
CASTPGQTQETQYF
TGCGCCAGCACCCCGGGACAGACACAAGAGACCCAGTACTTC
>TRBV20-1|.|.|TRBJ2-5
CSASPAAGEFQETQYF
TGCAGTGCCAGTCCCGCCGCAGGGGAATTCCAAGAGACCCAGTACTTC
>TRBV5-1|.|.|TRBJ2-3
CASSLVLPNWRDMDTQYF
TGCGCCAGCAGCTTGGTCCTCCCTAATTGGCGGGATATGGATACGCAGTATTTT
>TRBV3-1/TRBV3-2|.|TRBD1|TRBJ1-4
CASSRDRNNEKLFF
TGTGCCAGCAGCCGGGACAGAAATAATGAAAAACTGTTTTTT
>TRBV5-1|.|TRBD1|TRBJ2-3
CASSVGTVSTDTQYF
TGCGCCAGCAGCGTTGGGACAGTTAGCACAGATACGCAGTATTTT
>TRBV29-1|.|TRBD1|TRBJ2-3
CSAPGQDIGDTQYF
TGCAGCGCTCCTGGACAGGATATAGGAGATACGCAGTATTTT
>TRBV2|.|.|TRBJ2-1
CASRDRGRGSYNEQFF
TGTGCCAGCAGGGATAGGGGTAGGGGATCCTACAATGAGCAGTTCTTC
>TRBV6-4|.|.|TRBJ1-1
CASSDSEQGAEAFF
TGTGCCAGCAGTGACTCGGAACAGGGAGCCGAGGCTTTCTTT
>TRBV27|.|.|TRBJ1-6
CASTQAWGVWNSPLHF
TGTGCCAGCACCCAAGCCTGGGGCGTTTGGAATTCACCCCTCCACTTT
>TRBV4-2|.|.|TRBJ2-5
CASTPSRQGGGETQYF
TGTGCCAGCACGCCTTCTCGACAGGGAGGTGGGGAGACCCAGTACTTC
>TRBV25-1|.|TRBD2|TRBJ2-6
CASTPGGAGANVLTF
TGTGCCAGCACCCCTGGGGGGGCTGGGGCCAACGTCCTGACTTTC
>TRBV9|.|TRBD1|TRBJ2-1
CASSVAGTGFSAEQFF
TGTGCCAGCAGCGTAGCAGGGACAGGCTTTTCGGCTGAGCAGTTCTTC
>TRBV29-1|.|.|TRBJ1-3
CSVERRAGVSPGNTIYF
TGCAGCGTTGAAAGGCGTGCAGGGGTCTCCCCTGGAAACACCATATATTTT